This entry lists 10 T cell receptor beta chains sequenced from one sample in a study of blood T cells in healthy people across ages. The use of a sample-barcoded 5' primer and a J-beta primer mix characterized a second PCR of roughly 7 to 12 cycles. TCRdb recomputed calls from the 5' RACE reads with MiXCR, one row per CDR3 protein. The sample holds approximately 780,000 distinct CDR3 sequences, roughly 25% seen once. The data also belong to a second study, concerning T cells of mothers and their children.

The sequenced sample consisted of blood. All receptors come from a boy between 10 and 17 years old in good health.

This clonotype was counted only a few times. The rearrangement links TRBV18 to TRBJ1-1; TRBD1 might be the D (6 bases). Trimming stripped 6 bases from V and 4 bases from J, with 15 bases between. The V gene's germline CDR1 is KGHSH and CDR2 LQKENI. CDR3 length equals 14 residues. CDR3 region: CASSPTGIGTEAFF. CDR3 nucleotides: TGTGCCAGCTCGCCTACAGGGATCGGCACTGAAGCTTTCTTT.

The genes are TRBV6-5 and TRBJ1-4; D unclear. The germline V gene has CDR1 MNHEY and CDR2 SVGAGI. The V and J ends lost 6 bases and 8 bases respectively, with 10 bases between them. CDR3 length: 12 residues. CDR3 coding DNA: TGTGCCAGCAGAACGGGCCTCGAAAAACTGTTTTTT. It codes for CASRTGLEKLFF.

This clonotype was recorded many times. The chain couples TRBV20-1 to TRBJ2-5; 13 positions match TRBD2. Germline V gene data show CDR1 as DFQATT and CDR2 as SNEGSKA (reference sequence). CDR3 length: 13 amino acids. The CDR3 nucleotides read TGCAGCACTAGCGGGGGGGCCGGAGAGACCCAGTACTTC. It specifies CSTSGGAGETQYF.

The CDR3 spells CSAQEERGPTYEQYF. DNA of the CDR3: TGCAGTGCCCAGGAGGAACGGGGACCCACCTACGAGCAGTACTTC. The V gene is TRBV20-1, the J gene TRBJ2-7; D tentatively fits TRBD1 or TRBD2 (5 bases each). Looked up from germline, CDR1 is DFQATT and CDR2 is SNEGSKA (reference sequence). The V end lost 6 bases, the J end lost 2 bases, and 20 bases lay between the germline ends. This CDR3 has 15 residues.

V usage is TRBV3-1 and J usage is TRBJ1-1; D unclear. The CDR3 is 13 residues long. V was clipped by 4 bases and J by 3 bases, with 9 bases between them. Germline CDR1 and CDR2: LGHDT and YNNKEL (reference sequence). The CDR3: CASSPQEYTEAFF. The CDR3 DNA reads as TGTGCCAGCAGCCCCCAGGAGTACACTGAAGCTTTCTTT.

The genes are TRBV20-1 and TRBJ1-2; the D gene is possibly TRBD1 (6 bases). Germline V gives CDR1 DFQATT, CDR2 SNEGSKA (reference sequence). Trimming took off 7 bases at V and 1 base at J, with 16 bases between the two ends. The CDR3 consists of 14 residues. The CDR3 region is CSVLYREFNYGYTF. The DNA for the CDR3 is TGCAGTGTACTGTACAGGGAATTTAACTATGGCTACACCTTC.

As regards this clonotype: The DNA is omitted, as the CDR3 cannot be located on it reliably, and the CDR3 follows TCRdb's listing. CDR3 sequence: CASSRWGGGAAYQETLYF. V usage is TRBV5-1 and J usage is TRBJ2-5; no check of the table's D call, TRBD1, against the DNA was made. The length of the CDR3 is 18 amino acids, counting both ends. The germline V gene has CDR1 SGHRS and CDR2 YFSETQ.

This clonotype has a count of ten or more. The chain carries TRBV20-1 and TRBJ1-1, with a tentative D call TRBD1 (6 bases). CDR1 and CDR2 (germline): DFQATT, SNEGSKA (reference sequence). The CDR3 is 12 amino acids. V lost 7 bases and J lost 1, with 10 bases in between. The CDR3 DNA reads as TGCAGTGTGAACAGGGCGAACACTGAAGCTTTCTTT. Protein sequence: CSVNRANTEAFF.

This clonotype was seen a few times. This rearrangement joins TRBV6-6 to TRBJ1-5; no clear D. From germline, CDR1 is MNHNY and CDR2 SVGAGI (reference sequence). There are 13 residues in the CDR3. The V end lost 5 bases, the J end lost 6 bases, and 11 bases lay between the germline ends. DNA for the CDR3: TGTGCCAGCAGTCCTGATCGGTTTCAGCCCCAGCATTTT. Amino acids: CASSPDRFQPQHF.

V is TRBV29-1 and J is TRBJ2-7, with TRBD1 matching 7 bases. CDR1 is SQVTM, CDR2 ANQGSEA, per germline. V was pared by 2 bases and J by 4 bases, with 5 bases of the junction left unmatched. The CDR3 spans 13 residues. CDR3 DNA sequence: TGCAGCGTTGAAACAGGGGCAATTTACGAGCAGTACTTC. It specifies CSVETGAIYEQYF.